Listed below are T cell receptor beta chains from one sample, sequenced in a study of cytomegalovirus exposure and HLA in healthy donors. Using immunoSEQ multiplex PCR, the repertoire was profiled, and TCRdb retains in-frame clones only, with some absent. This sample yields about 100,000 clones, of which under 97% are seen a single time; roughly 0.7% belongs to the top ten. Sample: PBMCs. These receptors were collected from a woman younger than 30 in good health and CMV-seronegative. The CDR3 runs from the conserved cysteine through the conserved F or W. D genes are given only for firm matches. Clone size appears in some rows only: once, few, many, or a class for an expanded clone.

D	V	size	J	CDR3	DNA
.	TRBV27	.	TRBJ1-5	CASSPWTRYSNQPQHF	TGTGCCAGCAGTCCCTGGACTCGGTATAGCAATCAGCCCCAGCATTTT
.	TRBV7-3	.	TRBJ2-3	CASSLIDNSTDTQYF	TGTGCCAGCAGCTTAATTGACAACAGCACAGATACGCAGTATTTT
TRBD1	TRBV5-5	.	TRBJ1-6	CASSLGTVNSPLHF	TGTGCCAGCAGCCTCGGGACAGTTAATTCACCCCTCCACTTT
.	TRBV28	.	TRBJ1-2	CASSSQITGPNYGYTF	TGTGCCAGCAGTTCCCAAATCACAGGTCCGAACTATGGCTACACCTTC
.	TRBV7-9	.	TRBJ2-2	CASSLTSSNTGELFF	TGTGCCAGCAGCCTAACCTCCTCGAACACCGGGGAGCTGTTTTTT
.	TRBV6-1	.	TRBJ1-6	CASTVPGQGNSPLHF	TGTGCCAGCACCGTTCCTGGCCAGGGAAATTCACCCCTCCACTTT
TRBD1	TRBV7-9	.	TRBJ1-2	CASSPGQGNYGYTF	TGTGCCAGCAGCCCCGGACAGGGCAACTATGGCTACACCTTC
TRBD1	TRBV27	.	TRBJ1-2	CASSSLTGVSYGYTF	TGTGCCAGCAGCTCTCTGACAGGGGTCTCCTATGGCTACACCTTC
TRBD1	TRBV5-6	.	TRBJ1-2	CASSPGTAYGYTF	TGTGCCAGCAGCCCGGGGACAGCTTATGGCTACACCTTC
.	TRBV7-2	.	TRBJ1-5	CASSLAGGEQPQHF	TGTGCCAGCAGCTTAGCGGGCGGGGAACAGCCCCAGCATTTT
.	TRBV7-3	.	TRBJ2-3	CASSSMSGITDTQYF	TGTGCCAGCAGCTCCATGTCGGGGATCACAGATACGCAGTATTTT
TRBD2	TRBV4-2	.	TRBJ2-5	CASSQTWTSRHQYF	TGTGCCAGCAGCCAAACTTGGACTAGTAGGCACCAGTACTTC
.	TRBV10-3	.	TRBJ1-2	CAISEGQANYGYTF	TGTGCCATCAGTGAGGGGCAGGCCAACTATGGCTACACCTTC
TRBD2	TRBV9	few	TRBJ2-5	CASSPTSGGPWETQYF	TGTGCCAGCAGCCCGACTAGCGGGGGGCCTTGGGAGACCCAGTACTTC
.	TRBV19	once	TRBJ2-5	CASREGQTVGETQYF	TGTGCCAGTAGGGAGGGACAGACTGTCGGAGAGACCCAGTACTTC
.	TRBV6-1	once	TRBJ2-7	CASSGGYEQYF	TGTGCCAGCAGCGGGGGTTACGAGCAGTACTTC
.	TRBV10-3	.	TRBJ2-7	CAIKAGVDDEQYF	TGTGCCATCAAGGCAGGGGTTGACGACGAGCAGTACTTC
TRBD2	TRBV7-3	.	TRBJ2-1	CASSVIAGDYNEQFF	TGTGCCAGCAGCGTAATAGCGGGGGACTACAATGAGCAGTTCTTC
TRBD2	TRBV13	.	TRBJ2-5	CASSLLAGGFQETQYF	TGTGCCAGCAGCTTACTAGCGGGGGGCTTCCAAGAGACCCAGTACTTC
TRBD1	TRBV2	.	TRBJ1-3	CASSEVIWDSHDGGNTIYF	TGTGCCAGCAGTGAAGTGATTTGGGACAGTCACGATGGTGGAAACACCATATATTTT
TRBD1	TRBV10-3	.	TRBJ1-1	CAISETGGNTEAFF	TGTGCCATCAGTGAGACAGGGGGCAACACTGAAGCTTTCTTT
TRBD2	TRBV25-1	.	TRBJ2-5	CASSEAVAGDETQYF	TGTGCCAGCAGTGAGGCGGTAGCGGGGGATGAGACCCAGTACTTC
.	TRBV7-6	.	TRBJ2-5	CASSLAGLMVETQYF	TGTGCCAGCAGCTTGGCAGGGCTTATGGTGGAGACCCAGTACTTC
.	TRBV5-5	.	TRBJ1-3	CASSFRTVSGNTIYF	TGTGCCAGCAGCTTCAGGACAGTCTCTGGAAACACCATATATTTT
.	TRBV10-3	.	TRBJ2-3	CAISERAREATDTQYF	TGTGCCATCAGTGAGAGAGCCCGTGAGGCCACAGATACGCAGTATTTT
.	TRBV4-3	.	TRBJ1-6	CASSQERDRDSPLHF	TGCGCCAGCAGCCAAGAGAGAGACAGAGATTCACCCCTCCACTTT
TRBD2	TRBV10-3	.	TRBJ2-3	CATSGVQSTDTQYF	TGTGCCACCAGCGGGGTACAAAGCACAGATACGCAGTATTTT
.	TRBV6-1	.	TRBJ2-7	CASSEGGHPTYEQYF	TGTGCCAGCAGTGAAGGGGGACATCCGACCTACGAGCAGTACTTC
.	TRBV6-5	.	TRBJ1-2	CASSRQGGPYGYTF	TGTGCCAGCAGTCGCCAAGGGGGTCCCTATGGCTACACCTTC
TRBD2	TRBV5-1	.	TRBJ2-2	CASSTTRGFLNGELFF	TGCGCCAGCAGCACGACGCGGGGGTTCCTGAACGGGGAGCTGTTTTTT
TRBD1	TRBV7-2	.	TRBJ1-5	CASSLGGTANQPQHF	TGTGCCAGCAGCTTAGGTGGGACAGCCAATCAGCCCCAGCATTTT
TRBD1	TRBV5-1	.	TRBJ1-4	CASRTGEVGEKLFF	TGCGCCAGCAGGACAGGGGAAGTGGGTGAAAAACTGTTTTTT
.	TRBV30	once	TRBJ2-1	CAWSPLSYNEQFF	TGTGCCTGGAGCCCGTTATCCTACAATGAGCAGTTCTTC